The 10 T cell receptor beta chains presented below share a single source sample, sequenced in a study of T cells in Graves' hyperthyroidism and ophthalmopathy. TCR beta CDR3 regions were amplified from RNA. In the first-round RT-PCR of the TCR CDR3, the HTBI primer set was used. TCRdb passed the multiplex PCR reads through MiXCR, listing each CDR3 protein once. The sample lists some 620,000 distinct CDR3 sequences, 15% to 20% occurring once. The specimen was blood. The origin of the receptors is a woman in her twenties or thirties with Graves' hyperthyroidism.

V and J are TRBV20-1 and TRBJ2-1, with D perhaps TRBD1 (5 bases). CDR1 and CDR2 (germline): DFQATT, SNEGSKA (reference sequence). The CDR3 covers 16 residues. The ends were cut back, 3 bases at V and 0 bases at J, with 15 bases in the middle. The DNA of the CDR3 is TGCAGTGCTAGGTCCCAGGGTAGCAGCTCCTACAATGAGCAGTTCTTC. It codes for CSARSQGSSSYNEQFF.

This chain links TRBV19 with TRBJ2-1, with TRBD2 as a possible D gene (6 bases). Germline CDR1 and CDR2: LNHDA and SQIVND (reference sequence). V shed 1 base and J shed 9 bases, with 10 bases lying between them. The CDR3 has 13 residues. In nucleotides, the CDR3 is TGTGCCAGTAGTATAGGAGGAGGGCTTGAGCAGTTCTTC. Translating gives CASSIGGGLEQFF.

The chain carries TRBV4-1 and TRBJ2-5; weak D call: TRBD2 (6 bases). V lost 3 bases and J 0 bases, leaving 11 bases between the germline ends. In germline, CDR1 is MGHRA, CDR2 YSYEKL. The CDR3 loop spans 15 amino acids. CDR3 amino acids: CASSQVGTYQETQYF. The CDR3 DNA reads as TGCGCCAGCAGCCAGGTTGGGACTTACCAAGAGACCCAGTACTTC.

This clonotype has at least ten counts. V is TRBV27 and J is TRBJ2-5, with D unclear. V was clipped by 3 bases and J by 3 bases, with 8 bases between them. Germline V gives CDR1 MNHEY, CDR2 SMNVEV (reference sequence). The CDR3 contains 13 residues. Written as DNA, the CDR3 is TGTGCCAGCAGTTTCCAGCGTGAAGAGACCCAGTACTTC. It is translated as CASSFQREETQYF.

This clonotype was counted ten times or more. The chain carries TRBV12-3 or TRBV12-4 and TRBJ2-7, with TRBD1 identical over 7 bases. The V and J ends lost 3 bases and 0 bases, in that order; junction bases with no gene match: 2. The length of the CDR3 is 14 residues. CDR3 in amino acids: CASSFGQVSYEQYF. In DNA form, the CDR3 reads TGTGCCAGCAGTTTCGGACAGGTCTCCTACGAGCAGTACTTC.

This clonotype was seen a handful of times. The V and J genes are TRBV11-2 and TRBJ2-2, with TRBD2 matching over 7 bases. The trim removed 4 bases at V and 5 bases at J, leaving 10 bases unmatched. The germline V gene encodes CDR1 SGHAT and CDR2 FQNNGV. This CDR3 contains 16 residues. CDR3 sequence: CASSSGDYRLTGELFF. For the CDR3, the DNA is TGTGCCAGCAGCTCGGGGGACTATAGGTTAACCGGGGAGCTGTTTTTT. Combining the CDR3 with reference TRBV11-2 and TRBJ2-2 gives the whole variable domain EAGVAQSPRYKIIEKRQSVAFWCNPISGHATLYWYQQILGQGPKLLIQFQNNGVVDDSQLPKDRFSAERLKGVDSTLKIQPAKLEDSAVYLCASSSGDYRLTGELFFGEGSRLTVL.

The rearrangement links TRBV6-2 or TRBV6-3 to TRBJ2-7; TRBD1 aligns across 7 bases. The V and J ends lost 0 bases and 6 bases, in that order; junction bases with no gene match: 14. This CDR3 has 17 residues. CDR1 is MNHEY, CDR2 SVGEGT, per germline. CDR3 residues: CASSYSSPYRGQFEQYF. The CDR3, as DNA: TGTGCCAGCAGTTACTCGAGTCCCTACAGGGGACAGTTCGAGCAGTACTTC.

There are a few counts of this clonotype. This sequence joins TRBV7-3 and TRBJ1-2; maybe TRBD1 (5 bases). Trimming cost V 3 bases and J 1 base, with 12 bases left between them. The germline gives CDR1 SGHTA, CDR2 FQGTGA. The CDR3 totals 15 residues. The CDR3 DNA reads as TGTGCCAGCAGCTTCTCGGGGCCGATTAACTATGGCTACACCTTC. It codes for CASSFSGPINYGYTF.

This clonotype was seen many times. This chain connects TRBV11-2 to TRBJ1-1; D is possibly TRBD1 (6 bases). Germline CDR1 is SGHAT and CDR2 is FQNNGV. With 1 base removed from V and 10 bases from J, the gap between germline ends came to 13 bases. The CDR3 contains 13 residues. CDR3: CASSLVEGVGAFF. Written as DNA, the CDR3 is TGTGCCAGCAGCTTAGTTGAGGGGGTCGGAGCTTTCTTT.

The J gene is TRBJ1-4, the V gene TRBV5-1; 10 nucleotides agree with TRBD1. The CDR3 covers 17 residues. V gave up 4 bases and J gave up 7 bases; unmatched junction bases: 13. CDR1 and CDR2 (germline): SGHRS, YFSETQ. The CDR3 sequence is CASSLGGGGQGFEKLFF. The DNA for the CDR3 is TGCGCCAGCAGCCTTGGCGGAGGGGGACAGGGGTTTGAAAAACTGTTTTTT.